This T cell receptor (beta chain) was obtained from a study of shared clonotypes between healthy human individuals. Looked up from germline, CDR1 is ENHRY and CDR2 is SYGVKD. The CDR3 runs to 14 residues. Trimming shortened V by 5 bases and J by 1 base, and 11 bases separated the two germline ends. This clone was picked up one time. The data were produced by immunoSEQ multiplex PCR, yet TCRdb's version contains in-frame clones alone and is incomplete. The profile shows 1.4 million to 1.5 million clones, 95% to 97% of them singletons. The chain employs TRBV10-3 and TRBJ2-5, with a weak D call TRBD2 (5 bases). This clonotype was obtained from a young man in good health. What was sequenced was naive CD4+ T cells sorted from blood. Subset: CD45RA+ positively selected. This CDR3 is CAISKGVSQETQYF. CDR3 DNA sequence: TGTGCCATCAGTAAGGGAGTAAGCCAAGAGACCCAGTACTTC.